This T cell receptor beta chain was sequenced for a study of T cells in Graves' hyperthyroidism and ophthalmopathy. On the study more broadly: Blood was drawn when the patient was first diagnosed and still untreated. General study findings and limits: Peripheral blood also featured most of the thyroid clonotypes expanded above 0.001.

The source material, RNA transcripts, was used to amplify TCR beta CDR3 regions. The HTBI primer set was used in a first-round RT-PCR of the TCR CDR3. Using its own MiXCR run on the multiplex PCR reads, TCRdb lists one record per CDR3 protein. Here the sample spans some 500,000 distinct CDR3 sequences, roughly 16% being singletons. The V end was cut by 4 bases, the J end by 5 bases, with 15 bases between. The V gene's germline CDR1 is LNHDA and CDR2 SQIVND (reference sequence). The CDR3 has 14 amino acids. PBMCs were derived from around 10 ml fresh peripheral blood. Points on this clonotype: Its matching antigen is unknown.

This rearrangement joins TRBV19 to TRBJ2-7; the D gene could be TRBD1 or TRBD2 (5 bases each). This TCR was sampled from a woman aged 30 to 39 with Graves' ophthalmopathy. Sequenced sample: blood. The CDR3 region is CASSSGTNAHEQYF. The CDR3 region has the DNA TGTGCCAGTAGTAGTGGGACCAACGCACACGAGCAGTACTTC.